Presented here are 25 T cell receptor beta chains from one specimen sequenced in a study of T cell repertoires in cytomegalovirus infection. TCRdb reanalysed the reads using MiXCR and keeps one entry per CDR3 protein. The table records around 360,000 distinct CDR3 sequences, about 35% of them present only once. These receptors have no known antigen. The sequenced sample was cultured PBMCs, obtained from culture after CMV antigen stimulation. These receptor sequences come from a human donor in good health (CMV status not recorded). Some clones in this sample may be carry-over from other donors' samples.

The chain couples TRBV11-2 to TRBJ1-6, with D possibly being TRBD1 (5 bases). Germline V gene data show CDR1 as SGHAT and CDR2 as FQNNGV. This CDR3 has 18 residues. Trimming removed 0 bases at V and 8 bases at J, with 20 bases between. CDR3 in amino acids: CASSLDLVTADLHSPLHF. The DNA for the CDR3 is TGTGCCAGCAGCTTAGATCTAGTGACAGCTGATCTCCATTCACCCCTCCACTTT. The variable domain in full, completed from reference TRBV11-2 and TRBJ1-6, reads EAGVAQSPRYKIIEKRQSVAFWCNPISGHATLYWYQQILGQGPKLLIQFQNNGVVDDSQLPKDRFSAERLKGVDSTLKIQPAKLEDSAVYLCASSLDLVTADLHSPLHFGNGTRLTVT.

J is TRBJ1-1 and V is TRBV29-1; D uncertain. The germline V and J ends were trimmed by 6 bases and 0 bases, with 17 bases remaining between them. Germline assignment: CDR1 SQVTM and CDR2 ANQGSEA. The CDR3 is 15 amino acids. CDR3 in DNA: TGCAGCGTATATAAGGACGGGCGTGTGAACACTGAAGCTTTCTTT. Protein product: CSVYKDGRVNTEAFF.

The chain couples TRBV2 to TRBJ2-6; D is unresolved. This CDR3 comprises 12 residues. V was clipped by 6 bases and J by 4 bases, with 4 bases between them. Per the germline V gene, CDR1 is SNHLY and CDR2 is FYNNEI. CDR3 in amino acids: CASRGGANVLTF. CDR3 coding DNA: TGTGCCAGCAGGGGAGGGGCCAACGTCCTGACTTTC.

This clonotype has a handful of counts. J is TRBJ1-5 and V is TRBV7-9, with D unclear. Trimming removed 5 bases at V and 3 bases at J, with 11 bases between. This CDR3 has 14 residues. The germline CDR1 and CDR2 sequences are SEHNR and FQNEAQ (reference sequence). CDR3 in amino acids: CASSDRGLNQPQHF. DNA of the CDR3: TGTGCCAGCAGCGACCGAGGGCTCAATCAGCCCCAGCATTTT.

This clonotype was recorded at least ten times. The V and J genes are TRBV7-2 and TRBJ1-2; 7 nucleotides agree with TRBD1. V shed 5 bases and J 4 bases; nucleotides not matched to a gene: 16. Looked up from germline, CDR1 is SGHTA and CDR2 is FQGNSA. CDR3 length: 17 amino acids. DNA of the CDR3: TGTGCCAGCAGCCCTCCGGGACAGCTTGGAAGTGGCTATGGCTACACCTTC. It encodes CASSPPGQLGSGYGYTF. The full variable domain, in which reference TRBV7-2 and TRBJ1-2 provide the parts outside the CDR3, is GAGVSQSPSNKVTEKGKDVELRCDPISGHTALYWYRQSLGQGLEFLIYFQGNSAPDKSGLPSDRFSAERTGGSVSTLTIQRTQQEDSAVYLCASSPPGQLGSGYGYTFGSGTRLTVV.

This clonotype was counted a few times. The V and J genes are TRBV6-2 or TRBV6-3 and TRBJ2-1; 9 nucleotides agree with TRBD1. The CDR3 contains 16 residues. Trimming removed 2 bases from V and 2 bases from J; junction bases left unmatched: 4. The V gene's germline CDR1 is MNHEY and CDR2 SVGEGT. DNA for the CDR3: TGTGCCAGCAGTTACGGACAGGGGCTTGCCTACAATGAGCAGTTCTTC. Encoded protein: CASSYGQGLAYNEQFF.

This clonotype occurred a few times. CDR3 in amino acids: CASSPALAVDTDTQYF. Here the CDR3 DNA reads TGTGCCAGCAGCCCTGCGCTAGCGGTTGACACAGATACGCAGTATTTT. The chain carries TRBV7-9 and TRBJ2-3; 7 bases line up with TRBD2. Germline V gene sequence: CDR1 SEHNR, CDR2 FQNEAQ (reference sequence). The CDR3 has 16 amino acids. V lost 5 bases to trimming and J lost 2 bases; unmatched junction nucleotides: 10.

The chain combines TRBV7-2 with TRBJ2-1; 9 bases are shared with TRBD1. CDR1 and CDR2 (germline): SGHTA, FQGNSA. J was trimmed by 7 bases and V by 5 bases; bases with no gene match: 9. CDR3 size: 15 residues. CDR3 in DNA: TGTGCCAGCAGCCACGGGACAGGGTTTCTGAATGAGCAGTTCTTC. The encoded protein is CASSHGTGFLNEQFF.

The chain recombines TRBV28 with TRBJ1-1, with 10 bases fitting TRBD1. From germline, CDR1 is MDHEN and CDR2 SYDVKM. CDR3 length: 15 residues. Unmatched junction bases numbered 8, after V lost 2 bases and J lost 8 bases. The chain's CDR3 is CASSLPGQGKREAFF. The CDR3 DNA reads as TGTGCCAGCAGTTTACCGGGACAGGGGAAGAGGGAAGCTTTCTTT.

The chain is built from TRBV5-4 and TRBJ2-7; tentative D call: TRBD1 (6 bases). The germline V gene encodes CDR1 SGHNT and CDR2 YYREEE (reference sequence). With 4 bases removed from V and 1 base from J, the gap between germline ends came to 21 bases. There are 17 residues in the CDR3. CDR3 sequence reads: CASSIGQWQSKSYEQYV. The CDR3 region has the DNA TGTGCCAGCAGCATAGGACAGTGGCAATCAAAGTCCTACGAGCAGTACGTC.

This clonotype was observed a handful of times. The chain combines TRBV7-2 with TRBJ2-3, with D perhaps assigned TRBD1 or TRBD2 (6 bases each). CDR1 SGHTA and CDR2 FQGNSA come from the germline V gene. CDR3 length equals 18 residues. V lost 4 bases, J lost 0 bases, and 20 bases lay in between. CDR3 nucleotide sequence: TGTGCCAGCAGCTCCACCGGGGGATTAGGGACAAGCACAGATACGCAGTATTTT. Translation: CASSSTGGLGTSTDTQYF.

The sample holds many counts of this clonotype. The chain uses TRBV7-2 and TRBJ2-1; 10 positions match TRBD2. The CDR3 contains 17 residues. Germline trimming cut 1 base from V and 2 bases from J; bases unmatched to any gene: 5. The germline V gene has CDR1 SGHTA and CDR2 FQGNSA. CDR3 residues: CASSLGASGSAYNEQFF. CDR3 nucleotides: TGTGCCAGCAGCTTAGGGGCTAGCGGGAGCGCCTACAATGAGCAGTTCTTC.

The chain employs TRBV28 and TRBJ2-3; D gene ambiguous. Looked up from germline, CDR1 is MDHEN and CDR2 is SYDVKM. This CDR3 is 14 amino acids long. V was clipped by 10 bases and J by 2 bases, with 16 bases between them. CDR3 sequence (DNA): TGTGCCACCAAGGTGCCGTTAGCCACAGATACGCAGTATTTT. Amino acid sequence: CATKVPLATDTQYF.

This clonotype occurred a few times. This chain uses TRBV27 with TRBJ1-5; D is ambiguous. CDR3 size: 14 residues. The germline gives CDR1 MNHEY, CDR2 SMNVEV (reference sequence). Deletions cut 4 bases from V and 7 bases from J, with 14 bases between. The CDR3: CASSSPGPTQPQHF. CDR3 sequence (DNA): TGTGCCAGCAGTTCACCCGGGCCGACCCAGCCCCAGCATTTT.

This clonotype was observed a few times. V and J are TRBV28 and TRBJ1-5; D is unresolved. The CDR3 extends over 15 amino acids. V was clipped by 3 bases and J by 0 bases, with 9 bases between them. CDR1 is MDHEN, CDR2 SYDVKM, per germline. Written as DNA, the CDR3 is TGTGCCAGCAGTTTGTTATCTGATAGCAATCAGCCCCAGCATTTT. It translates to CASSLLSDSNQPQHF.

This clonotype was seen more than once but under ten times. V and J are TRBV12-3 or TRBV12-4 and TRBJ2-3, with D possibly called TRBD1 or TRBD2 (5 bases each). V dropped 8 bases and J dropped 7 bases, with 19 bases sitting between them. The CDR3 totals 14 residues. This CDR3 reads CASGTPFRLNTQYF. CDR3 coding DNA: TGTGCCAGCGGGACCCCCTTTCGGTTAAATACGCAGTATTTT.

The chain is built from TRBV24-1 and TRBJ2-7, with D perhaps matching TRBD1 or TRBD2 (6 bases each). Deletions cut 6 bases from V and 5 bases from J, with 13 bases between. The CDR3 covers 13 residues. Germline V gene lookup returns CDR1 KGHDR and CDR2 SFDVKD. CDR3: CATSYNREDEQYV. The CDR3 DNA reads as TGTGCCACCAGTTATAACAGGGAGGACGAGCAGTACGTC.

The chain has TRBV20-1 and TRBJ1-5, with no clear D. Germline CDR1 DFQATT, CDR2 SNEGSKA (reference sequence). Trimming stripped 6 bases from V and 8 bases from J, with 17 bases between. The CDR3 extends over 13 amino acids. CDR3 protein: CSASRQALEPQHF. The CDR3 DNA sequence: TGCAGTGCCTCTCGACAAGCCCTAGAGCCCCAGCATTTT.

This chain joins TRBV6-6 and TRBJ2-7; possible D gene TRBD2, 5 bases. This CDR3 is built from 14 residues. Germline CDR1 and CDR2: MNHNY and SVGAGI (reference sequence). V dropped 10 bases and J dropped 9 bases, with 25 bases sitting between them. The CDR3: CATQGGQDRPMQYV. CDR3 DNA sequence: TGTGCCACCCAAGGCGGGCAAGATAGACCAATGCAGTACGTC.

The chain has TRBV29-1 and TRBJ1-2; D is ambiguous. Germline-derived CDR1 and CDR2 are SQVTM and ANQGSEA. V was pared by 7 bases and J by 6 bases, with 12 bases between. This CDR3 is 11 amino acids long. DNA of the CDR3: TGCAGCGCCCCTGCGGAGAATGGCTACACCTTC. It codes for CSAPAENGYTF. The complete variable domain, with remaining parts taken from reference TRBV29-1 and TRBJ1-2, reads SAVISQKPSRDICQRGTSLTIQCQVDSQVTMMFWYRQQPGQSLTLIATANQGSEATYESGFVIDKFPISRPNLTFSTLTVSNMSPEDSSIYLCSAPAENGYTFGSGTRLTVV.

The sample holds a few counts of this clonotype. The chain uses TRBV11-2 and TRBJ1-1; 9 bases are a match to TRBD1. From germline, CDR1 is SGHAT and CDR2 FQNNGV. The CDR3 sequence is 14 residues long. The J segment lost 3 bases and the V segment lost 5 bases, leaving 4 bases of the junction unmatched. In DNA form, the CDR3 reads TGTGCCAGCAGCAACCGGGACAGGGACACTGAAGCTTTCTTT. Residues: CASSNRDRDTEAFF.

The chain is built from TRBV29-1 and TRBJ1-1; D gene unclear. The CDR3 contains 12 residues. V shed 7 bases and J shed 5 bases, with 14 bases lying between them. The germline V gene encodes CDR1 SQVTM and CDR2 ANQGSEA. Here the CDR3 DNA reads TGCAGCGCCTCCGGCCTAGGGACTGAAGCTTTCTTT. Its translation is CSASGLGTEAFF.

CDR3 bases: TGTGCCAGCAGCCGCGGGACTAGAGATGAGCAGTTCTTC. Protein sequence: CASSRGTRDEQFF. This chain connects TRBV7-4 to TRBJ2-1; 8 bases are a match to TRBD2. CDR3 size: 13 residues. CDR1 and CDR2 (germline): SGHVT, SQSDAQ. Unmatched junction bases numbered 5, after V lost 5 bases and J lost 8 bases.

The chain joins TRBV5-1 to TRBJ2-1; 7 bases match TRBD2. CDR3 size: 16 residues. Germline loops: CDR1 SGHRS, CDR2 YFSETQ. The junction had 11 bases not matched to a gene; V was cut back by 0 bases and J by 8 bases. The CDR3 nucleotides are TGCGCCAGCAGCTTGGCCGTCGCTAGCGGTGCCGATGAGCAGTTCTTC. Its protein is CASSLAVASGADEQFF.

This clonotype was picked up one time. This chain's CDR3 is CASTPGAVANTEAFF. In nucleotides, the CDR3 is TGTGCCAGCACACCAGGGGCGGTGGCGAACACTGAAGCTTTCTTT. The V gene is TRBV19, the J gene TRBJ1-1; possibly TRBD1 for D (6 bases). Germline loops: CDR1 LNHDA, CDR2 SQIVND (reference sequence). The CDR3 runs 15 residues. The germline V and J ends were trimmed by 9 bases and 1 base, with 18 bases remaining between them.